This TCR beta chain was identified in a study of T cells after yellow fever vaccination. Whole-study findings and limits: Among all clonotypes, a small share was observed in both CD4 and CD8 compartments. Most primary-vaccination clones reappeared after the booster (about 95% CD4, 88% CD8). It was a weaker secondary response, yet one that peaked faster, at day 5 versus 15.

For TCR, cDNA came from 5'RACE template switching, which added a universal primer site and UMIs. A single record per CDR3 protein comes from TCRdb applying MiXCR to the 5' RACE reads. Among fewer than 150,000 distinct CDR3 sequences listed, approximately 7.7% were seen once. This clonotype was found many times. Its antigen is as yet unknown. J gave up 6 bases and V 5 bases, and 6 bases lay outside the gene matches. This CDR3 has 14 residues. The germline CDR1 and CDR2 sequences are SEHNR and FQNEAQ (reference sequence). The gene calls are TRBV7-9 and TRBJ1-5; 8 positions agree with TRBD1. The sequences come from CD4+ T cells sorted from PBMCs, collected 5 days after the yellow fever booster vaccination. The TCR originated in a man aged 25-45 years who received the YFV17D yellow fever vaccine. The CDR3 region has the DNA TGTGCCAGCAGCACCGGACAGGGATCTCAGCCCCAGCATTTT. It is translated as CASSTGQGSQPQHF.